These 30 T cell receptor beta chains originate from one sample sequenced in a study of beta chain features in type 1 diabetes. The whole isolated RNA underwent reverse transcription, so sequencing captured expressed TCRB transcripts. TCRdb's copy holds only in-frame clones and misses some; the assay was immunoSEQ multiplex PCR. The profile shows 350,000 to 450,000 clones, about 15% of them singletons. Sequencing was carried out using naive CD4+ T cells from blood. All receptors come from a woman between 18 and 29 years old in good health.

A few counts support this clone. V gene TRBV29-1 combines with J gene TRBJ1-2, with 8 bases identical to TRBD1. Germline CDR1 and CDR2: SQVTM and ANQGSEA. Losses at the gene ends were 2 bases for V and 8 bases for J; bases not matched to a gene: 13. This CDR3 spans 15 amino acids. The CDR3 region is CSVEFPQRQGMGYTF. The CDR3 bases are TGCAGCGTTGAATTTCCCCAGCGACAGGGGATGGGCTACACCTTC.

This clone was counted between two and nine times. The chain is built from TRBV29-1 and TRBJ2-7, with D perhaps TRBD1 (5 bases). The germline gives CDR1 SQVTM, CDR2 ANQGSEA. This CDR3 comprises 14 residues. The V gene lost 4 bases and the J gene lost 4 bases, with 17 bases spanning the gap. CDR3 loop: CSVAYGAGLYEQYF. CDR3 nucleotides: TGCAGCGTTGCCTATGGGGCAGGATTATACGAGCAGTACTTC.

This clone has more than one count but fewer than ten. The chain combines TRBV28 with TRBJ1-2; 7 nucleotides match TRBD1. The CDR3 runs 14 residues. Germline-derived CDR1 and CDR2 are MDHEN and SYDVKM. The V and J ends lost 1 base and 7 bases, in that order; junction bases with no gene match: 6. The CDR3: CASSLYLGGGGYTF. As DNA, the CDR3 is TGTGCCAGCAGTTTATATCTAGGGGGCGGTGGCTACACCTTC.

J is TRBJ1-5 and V is TRBV30; D remains ambiguous. Germline V gene sequence: CDR1 GTSNPN, CDR2 SVGIG (reference sequence). V was clipped by 5 bases and J by 4 bases, with 12 bases between them. The CDR3 covers 13 residues. This CDR3 is CAWAIKLNQPQHF. CDR3 nucleotide sequence: TGTGCCTGGGCGATCAAACTAAATCAGCCCCAGCATTTT.

This clone was detected a few times. V gene TRBV2 combines with J gene TRBJ2-6; 9 bases line up with TRBD2. With V trimmed by 4 bases and J by 0 bases, 7 bases remained unmatched. Germline CDR1 and CDR2: SNHLY and FYNNEI. CDR3 size: 18 residues. CDR3 nucleotides: TGTGCCAGCAGTGCGAAGAGACTAGCGGTCTCTGGGGCCAACGTCCTGACTTTC. It is translated as CASSAKRLAVSGANVLTF.

This clone was seen a few times. The chain recombines TRBV2 with TRBJ2-2; 10 nucleotides match TRBD1. The CDR3 runs 14 residues. With V trimmed by 6 bases and J by 6 bases, 4 bases remained unmatched. CDR1 is SNHLY, CDR2 FYNNEI, per germline. CDR3 residues: CASRGTGVAGELFF. DNA for the CDR3: TGTGCCAGCAGGGGGACAGGGGTGGCCGGGGAGCTGTTTTTT.

This clone has a handful of counts. Other nucleotide sequences from this sample produce the same CDR3. This chain joins TRBV11-2 and TRBJ2-1; 11 bases are a match to TRBD2. V dropped 3 bases and J dropped 4; count of bases not matched to a gene: 2. CDR1 is SGHAT, CDR2 FQNNGV, per germline. This CDR3 contains 15 residues. The CDR3 DNA follows: TGTGCCAGCAGCTTCCTAGCGGGAGGATACAATGAGCAGTTCTTC. It encodes CASSFLAGGYNEQFF. The variable domain in full, with the rest retrieved from reference TRBV11-2 and TRBJ2-1, is EAGVAQSPRYKIIEKRQSVAFWCNPISGHATLYWYQQILGQGPKLLIQFQNNGVVDDSQLPKDRFSAERLKGVDSTLKIQPAKLEDSAVYLCASSFLAGGYNEQFFGPGTRLTVL.

This clone was counted once. V is TRBV5-4 and J is TRBJ2-3; D is uncertain. The CDR3 runs to 15 residues. Germline V gives CDR1 SGHNT, CDR2 YYREEE (reference sequence). The V gene lost 1 base and the J gene lost 2 bases, with 11 bases spanning the gap. The CDR3 region has the DNA TGTGCCAGCAGCTTGAAGGCGGAGAACACAGATACGCAGTATTTT. The encoded protein is CASSLKAENTDTQYF.

The chain combines TRBV6-5 with TRBJ2-2; TRBD2 matches 11 bases. CDR3 size: 16 residues. Germline V lookup: CDR1 MNHEY, CDR2 SVGAGI. The V gene end was trimmed by 2 bases and the J gene end by 6 bases; junction bases not matched to a gene: 5. The CDR3 DNA sequence: TGTGCCAGCAGTTACGGTCTAGCGGGAGGACCCGGGGAGCTGTTTTTT. Amino acid sequence: CASSYGLAGGPGELFF.

This clone has just a few counts. The rearrangement uses TRBV5-4 and TRBJ2-1; TRBD2 aligns across 8 bases. V shed 5 bases and J 0 bases; nucleotides not matched to a gene: 4. Germline CDR1 and CDR2: SGHNT and YYREEE (reference sequence). This CDR3 is 15 amino acids long. The CDR3 DNA follows: TGTGCCAGCAGGACGGGAGGGAGCTCCTACAATGAGCAGTTCTTC. Translating it yields CASRTGGSSYNEQFF.

A few counts support this clone. J is TRBJ2-7 and V is TRBV30; the match to TRBD2 covers 7 bases. This CDR3 has 12 residues. V shed 3 bases and J 4 bases; nucleotides not matched to a gene: 3. Germline V gene lookup returns CDR1 GTSNPN and CDR2 SVGIG (reference sequence). For the CDR3, the DNA is TGTGCCTGGAGGCGGGGGAAATACGAGCAGTACTTC. Encoded protein: CAWRRGKYEQYF.

In its sample, this clone was seen a few times. The genes are TRBV29-1 and TRBJ2-7; no clear D gene. Per germline, CDR1 SQVTM and CDR2 ANQGSEA. V lost 4 bases and J lost 1, with 5 bases in between. The length of the CDR3 is 11 residues. CDR3 nucleotide sequence: TGCAGCGTTGCTCGGTCCTACGAGCAGTACTTC. Translated: CSVARSYEQYF.

V is TRBV28 and J is TRBJ2-5; 10 nucleotides line up with TRBD1. CDR3 length: 15 residues. CDR1 MDHEN and CDR2 SYDVKM come from the germline V gene. V dropped 6 bases and J dropped 5; count of bases not matched to a gene: 9. This chain's CDR3 is CASSKGGQGTETQYF. The CDR3 nucleotides are TGTGCCAGCAGCAAAGGGGGACAGGGGACGGAGACCCAGTACTTC. Supplemented by reference TRBV28 and TRBJ2-5, the full variable domain reads DVKVTQSSRYLVKRTGEKVFLECVQDMDHENMFWYRQDPGLGLRLIYFSYDVKMKEKGDIPEGYSVSREKKERFSLILESASTNQTSMYLCASSKGGQGTETQYFGPGTRLLVL.

V is TRBV9 and J is TRBJ2-7; TRBD1 agrees at 9 bases. The junction had 5 bases not matched to a gene; V was cut back by 3 bases and J by 7 bases. This CDR3 is built from 13 residues. The V gene's germline CDR1 is SGDLS and CDR2 YYNGEE. The CDR3 region is CASSGGTGREQYF. The CDR3 nucleotides are TGTGCCAGCAGCGGGGGGACAGGGAGAGAGCAGTACTTC.

Only a few counts were recorded for this clone. The V gene is TRBV7-2, the J gene TRBJ2-5, with 11 bases fitting TRBD2. Germline CDR1 SGHTA, CDR2 FQGNSA. This CDR3 is 15 amino acids long. J was trimmed by 5 bases and V by 2 bases; bases with no gene match: 4. CDR3 loop: CASSLLAGGGETQYF. The CDR3 region has the DNA TGTGCCAGCAGCTTACTAGCGGGAGGAGGGGAGACCCAGTACTTC.

Comment on this clone: The junction departs from the called germline gene at one end, perhaps through a read error. The genes are TRBV28 and TRBJ2-7; maybe TRBD1 (6 bases). The CDR3 contains 12 residues. From germline, CDR1 is MDHEN and CDR2 SYDVKM. The CDR3 region is CASSTTRGWILF. CDR3 coding DNA: TGTGCCAGCAGTACCACTAGGGGGTGGATTCTCTTC.

The table lists this clone with a few counts. CDR3 sequence reads: CASSFMRSTDTQYF. The DNA of the CDR3 is TGTGCCAGCAGCTTCATGCGGAGCACAGATACGCAGTATTTT. V gene TRBV7-2 combines with J gene TRBJ2-3; D ambiguous. Trimming removed 3 bases at V and 0 bases at J, with 7 bases between. Germline CDR1 and CDR2: SGHTA and FQGNSA. There are 14 residues in the CDR3.

The chain couples TRBV4-1 to TRBJ2-7; TRBD1 matches 9 bases. The CDR3 is 17 amino acids. V dropped 0 bases and J dropped 0; count of bases not matched to a gene: 6. Germline loops: CDR1 MGHRA, CDR2 YSYEKL. The CDR3 sequence is CASSQDYGQGFSYEQYF. The CDR3 region has the DNA TGCGCCAGCAGCCAAGATTATGGACAGGGGTTCTCCTACGAGCAGTACTTC.

This clone was seen a handful of times. This chain links TRBV28 with TRBJ2-1; D is uncertain. CDR3 size: 12 residues. Trimming shortened V by 5 bases and J by 0 bases, and 2 bases separated the two germline ends. Germline V gives CDR1 MDHEN, CDR2 SYDVKM. The CDR3: CASSRSYNEQFF. The CDR3 bases are TGTGCCAGCAGTCGCTCCTACAATGAGCAGTTCTTC. The full variable domain, completed using reference TRBV28 and TRBJ2-1, is DVKVTQSSRYLVKRTGEKVFLECVQDMDHENMFWYRQDPGLGLRLIYFSYDVKMKEKGDIPEGYSVSREKKERFSLILESASTNQTSMYLCASSRSYNEQFFGPGTRLTVL.

This chain joins TRBV18 and TRBJ2-2, with D possibly matching TRBD2 (5 bases). Trimming cost V 1 base and J 0 bases, with 12 bases left between them. CDR3 length: 17 amino acids. Per germline, CDR1 KGHSH and CDR2 LQKENI. CDR3 in DNA: TGTGCCAGCTCACCACGCAGTGCTAGCTCGAACACCGGGGAGCTGTTTTTT. Its translation is CASSPRSASSNTGELFF.

The chain employs TRBV5-6 and TRBJ2-7; 12 bases match TRBD2. J was trimmed by 7 bases and V by 0 bases; bases with no gene match: 8. Germline lookup yields CDR1 SGHDT and CDR2 YYEEEE. The CDR3 length is 16 residues. The DNA of the CDR3 is TGTGCCAGCAGCTTGGCCTTCGGACTAGCGGGAAGTGAGCAGTACTTC. It is translated as CASSLAFGLAGSEQYF.

The chain couples TRBV7-9 to TRBJ1-2, with TRBD1 identical over 10 bases. The CDR3 is 16 amino acids. The trim removed 5 bases at V and 1 base at J, leaving 7 bases unmatched. The germline V gene has CDR1 SEHNR and CDR2 FQNEAQ (reference sequence). The CDR3 coding sequence is TGTGCCAGCAGCCCCGGGACAGGGGAGTTTAACTATGGCTACACCTTC. Amino acids: CASSPGTGEFNYGYTF.

The chain uses TRBV19 and TRBJ2-3, with 10 positions matching TRBD2. V dropped 3 bases and J dropped 7; count of bases not matched to a gene: 7. The CDR3 is made up of 15 amino acids. Germline CDR1 LNHDA, CDR2 SQIVND (reference sequence). CDR3 amino acids: CASSISLAGSNTQYF. For the CDR3, the DNA is TGTGCCAGTAGTATTTCACTAGCGGGATCAAATACGCAGTATTTT.

There are a few counts of this clone. CDR3 amino acids: CASRASATGELFF. In nucleotides, the CDR3 is TGTGCCAGCAGGGCTAGCGCCACCGGGGAGCTGTTTTTT. V and J are TRBV11-2 and TRBJ2-2, with D perhaps matching TRBD2 (6 bases). The V end was cut by 6 bases, the J end by 4 bases, with 9 bases between. This CDR3 has 13 amino acids. Germline assignment: CDR1 SGHAT and CDR2 FQNNGV.

Comments on this clone: A junction end diverges from the germline sequence, so it may reflect a read error. DNA for the CDR3: TGTGCCAGCAGCCAAGTTGATGGCGGGGTGAACTTC. It encodes CASSQVDGGVNF. The V gene is TRBV14, the J gene TRBJ2-7, with TRBD2 as a possible D gene (6 bases). In germline, CDR1 is SGHDN, CDR2 FVKESK. The CDR3 is 12 residues long.

The chain uses TRBV7-2 and TRBJ2-7, with D possibly being TRBD2 (6 bases). CDR1 SGHTA and CDR2 FQGNSA come from the germline V gene. The CDR3 runs 13 residues. The germline V and J ends were trimmed by 1 base and 3 bases, with 7 bases remaining between them. DNA for the CDR3: TGTGCCAGCAGCTTAGGGCGGGACTACGAGCAGTACTTC. Protein: CASSLGRDYEQYF.

The sample holds a few counts of this clone. V usage is TRBV28 and J usage is TRBJ1-4; D possibly corresponds to TRBD1 (6 bases). The germline CDR1 and CDR2 sequences are MDHEN and SYDVKM. Between the trimmed V and J ends, which lost 2 bases and 4 bases, there was a span of 8 bases. CDR3 length: 14 amino acids. CDR3 coding DNA: TGTGCCAGCAGTTTACCCAGGGGTAATGAAAAACTGTTTTTT. The encoded protein is CASSLPRGNEKLFF.

This chain links TRBV7-2 with TRBJ2-3; D is undetermined. V dropped 0 bases and J dropped 15 bases, with 7 bases sitting between them. The CDR3 sequence is 10 residues long. Germline V gene sequence: CDR1 SGHTA, CDR2 FQGNSA. CDR3 DNA: TGTGCCAGCAGCTTAGCGGCCCCCTATTTT. Translating it yields CASSLAAPYF.

The chain couples TRBV5-1 to TRBJ2-5; 11 bases are a match to TRBD1. The germline V gene encodes CDR1 SGHRS and CDR2 YFSETQ. CDR3 length equals 16 residues. The V gene end was trimmed by 4 bases and the J gene end by 5 bases; junction bases not matched to a gene: 10. The CDR3 reads CASSRSRTGGLETQYF. The CDR3 DNA reads TGCGCCAGCAGCCGGTCCCGGACAGGGGGCTTGGAGACCCAGTACTTC. The full variable domain, completed using reference TRBV5-1 and TRBJ2-5, is KAGVTQTPRYLIKTRGQQVTLSCSPISGHRSVSWYQQTPGQGLQFLFEYFSETQRNKGNFPGRFSGRQFSNSRSEMNVSTLELGDSALYLCASSRSRTGGLETQYFGPGTRLLVL.

The rearrangement joins TRBV5-1 to TRBJ2-3, with 9 bases identical to TRBD2. Trimming removed 1 base from V and 6 bases from J; junction bases left unmatched: 6. The CDR3 runs to 15 residues. Germline V gene sequence: CDR1 SGHRS, CDR2 YFSETQ. DNA for the CDR3: TGCGCCAGCAGCTTGCGGGCGGGAGGGCCGGATACGCAGTATTTT. Amino acids: CASSLRAGGPDTQYF.